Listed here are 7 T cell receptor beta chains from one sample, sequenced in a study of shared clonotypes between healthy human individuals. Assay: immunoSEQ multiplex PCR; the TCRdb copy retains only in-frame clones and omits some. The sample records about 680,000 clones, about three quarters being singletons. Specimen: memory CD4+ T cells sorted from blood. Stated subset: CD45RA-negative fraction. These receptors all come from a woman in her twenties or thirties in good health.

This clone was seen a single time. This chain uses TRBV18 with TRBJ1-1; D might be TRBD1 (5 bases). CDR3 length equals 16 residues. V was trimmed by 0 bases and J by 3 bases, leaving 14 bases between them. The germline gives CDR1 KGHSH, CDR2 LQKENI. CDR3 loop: CASSPPSRVLDTEAFF. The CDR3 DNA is TGTGCCAGCTCACCACCGAGCAGGGTCCTGGACACTGAAGCTTTCTTT.

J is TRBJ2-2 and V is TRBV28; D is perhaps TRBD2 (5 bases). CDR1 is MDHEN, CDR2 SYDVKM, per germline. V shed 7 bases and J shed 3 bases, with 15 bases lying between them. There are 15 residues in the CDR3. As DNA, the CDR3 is TGTGCCAGCATCTTTGGGAGCGGACACACCGGGGAGCTGTTTTTT. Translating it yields CASIFGSGHTGELFF.

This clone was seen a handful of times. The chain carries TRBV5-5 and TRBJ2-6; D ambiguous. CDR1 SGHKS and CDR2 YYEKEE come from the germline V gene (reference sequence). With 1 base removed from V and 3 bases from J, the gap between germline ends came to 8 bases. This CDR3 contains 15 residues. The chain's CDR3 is CASSLRGDGANVLTF. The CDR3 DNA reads TGTGCCAGCAGCTTGCGTGGGGATGGGGCCAACGTCCTGACTTTC.

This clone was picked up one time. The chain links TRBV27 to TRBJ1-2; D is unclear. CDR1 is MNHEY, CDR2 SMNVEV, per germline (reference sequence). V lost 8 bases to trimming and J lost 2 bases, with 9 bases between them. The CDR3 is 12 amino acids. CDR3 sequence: CASLGPNYGYTF. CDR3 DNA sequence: TGTGCCAGCCTAGGCCCGAACTATGGCTACACCTTC.

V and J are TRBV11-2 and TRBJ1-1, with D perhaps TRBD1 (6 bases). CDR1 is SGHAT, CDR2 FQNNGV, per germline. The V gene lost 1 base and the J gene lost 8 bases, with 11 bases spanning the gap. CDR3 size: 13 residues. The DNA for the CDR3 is TGTGCCAGCAGCTTAGCAGGGGCTCTAGAAGCTTTCTTT. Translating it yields CASSLAGALEAFF. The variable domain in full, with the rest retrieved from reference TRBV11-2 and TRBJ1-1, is EAGVAQSPRYKIIEKRQSVAFWCNPISGHATLYWYQQILGQGPKLLIQFQNNGVVDDSQLPKDRFSAERLKGVDSTLKIQPAKLEDSAVYLCASSLAGALEAFFGQGTRLTVV.

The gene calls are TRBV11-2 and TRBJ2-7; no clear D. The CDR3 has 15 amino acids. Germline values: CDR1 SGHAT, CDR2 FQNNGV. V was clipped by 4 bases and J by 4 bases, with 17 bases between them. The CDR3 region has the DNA TGTGCCAGCAGCTCAACCGATCTACCGCCTTACGAGCAGTACTTC. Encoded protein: CASSSTDLPPYEQYF.

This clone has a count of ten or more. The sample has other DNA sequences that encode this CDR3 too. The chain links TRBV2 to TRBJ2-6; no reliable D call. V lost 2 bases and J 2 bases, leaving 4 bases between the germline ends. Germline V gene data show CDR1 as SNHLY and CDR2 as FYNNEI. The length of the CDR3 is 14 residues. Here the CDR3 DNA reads TGTGCCAGCAGTGAAAGGGCTGGGGCCAACGTCCTGACTTTC. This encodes CASSERAGANVLTF.